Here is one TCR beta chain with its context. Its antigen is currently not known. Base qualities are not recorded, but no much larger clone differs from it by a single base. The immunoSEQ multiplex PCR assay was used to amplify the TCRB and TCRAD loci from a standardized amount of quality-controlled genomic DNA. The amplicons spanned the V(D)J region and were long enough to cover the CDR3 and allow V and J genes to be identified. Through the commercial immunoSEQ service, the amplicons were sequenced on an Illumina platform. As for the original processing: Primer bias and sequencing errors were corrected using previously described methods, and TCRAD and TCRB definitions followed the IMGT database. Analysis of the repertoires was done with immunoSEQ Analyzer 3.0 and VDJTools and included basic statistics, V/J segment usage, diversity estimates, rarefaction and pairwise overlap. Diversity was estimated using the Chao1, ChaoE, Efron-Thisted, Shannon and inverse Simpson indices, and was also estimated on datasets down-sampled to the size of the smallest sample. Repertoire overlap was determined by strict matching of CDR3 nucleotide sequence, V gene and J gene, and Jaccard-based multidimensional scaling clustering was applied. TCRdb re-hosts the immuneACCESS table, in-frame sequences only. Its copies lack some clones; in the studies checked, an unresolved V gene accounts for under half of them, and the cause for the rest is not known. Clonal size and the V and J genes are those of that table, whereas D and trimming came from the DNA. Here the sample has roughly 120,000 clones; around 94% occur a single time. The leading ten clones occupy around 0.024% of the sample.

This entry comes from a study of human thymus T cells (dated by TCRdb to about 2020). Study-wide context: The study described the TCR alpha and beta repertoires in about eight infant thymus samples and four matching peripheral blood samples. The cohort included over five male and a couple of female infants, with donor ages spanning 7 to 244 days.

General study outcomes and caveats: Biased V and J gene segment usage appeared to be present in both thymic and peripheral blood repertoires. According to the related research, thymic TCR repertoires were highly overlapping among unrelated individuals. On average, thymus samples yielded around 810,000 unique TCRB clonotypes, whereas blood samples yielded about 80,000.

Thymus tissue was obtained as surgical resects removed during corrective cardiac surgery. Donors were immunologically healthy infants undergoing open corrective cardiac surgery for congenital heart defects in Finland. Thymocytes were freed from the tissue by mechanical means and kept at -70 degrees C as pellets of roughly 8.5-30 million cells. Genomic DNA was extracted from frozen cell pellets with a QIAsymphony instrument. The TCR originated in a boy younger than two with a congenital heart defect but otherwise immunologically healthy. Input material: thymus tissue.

The CDR3 amino acid sequence is: CASSLDQGNTEAFF. The nucleotide sequence is TGTGCCAGCAGCTTAGATCAGGGGAACACTGAAGCTTTCTTT. The V gene is TRBV11-3 and the J gene is TRBJ1-1, with a weak D call of TRBD1 (5 bases match). From a lookup of the germline V gene, CDR1 and CDR2 are SGHNT and YENEEA. Cut back by 0 bases and 1 base, the V and J ends lie 6 bases apart. Measured from the cysteine to the phenylalanine, the CDR3 is 14 residues long. Left in the record is the CDR3 DNA by itself, 42 bases read in frame from the first base.